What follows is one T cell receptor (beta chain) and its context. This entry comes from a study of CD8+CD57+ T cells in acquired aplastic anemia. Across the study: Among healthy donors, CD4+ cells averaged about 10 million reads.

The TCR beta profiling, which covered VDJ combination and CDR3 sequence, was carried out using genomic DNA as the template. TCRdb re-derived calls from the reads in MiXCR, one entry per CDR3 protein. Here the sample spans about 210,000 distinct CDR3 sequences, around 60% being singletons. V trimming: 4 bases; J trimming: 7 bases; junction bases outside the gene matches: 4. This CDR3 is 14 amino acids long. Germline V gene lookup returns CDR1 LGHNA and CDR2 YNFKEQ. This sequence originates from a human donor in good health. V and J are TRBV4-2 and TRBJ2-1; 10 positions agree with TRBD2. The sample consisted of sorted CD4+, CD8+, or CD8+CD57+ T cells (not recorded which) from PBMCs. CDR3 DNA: TGTGCCAGCAGCCCGGGACTAGCGTTAAATGAGCAGTTCTTC. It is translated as CASSPGLALNEQFF.